The sequence of this T cell receptor beta chain was determined in a study of blood T cell repertoires in COVID-19. Looking at the study overall: Samples came from the United States, Italy and Spain, spanning acute and convalescent COVID-19. T cells, B-cell-depleted T cells, or PBMCs supplied cDNA or gDNA.

In the source study's methods: Amplification from reference gene primers served as the basis for estimated nucleated cell counts. Profiling relied on immunoSEQ multiplex PCR, and the TCRdb table lists in-frame clones only, not all of them. That table supplies the V and J calls and clone size; D and trimming were determined from the DNA. The data contain roughly 190,000 clones, about 80% of them singletons. The length of the CDR3 is 13 residues. Germline lookup yields CDR1 LGHDT and CDR2 YNNKEL (reference sequence). V lost 1 base and J 9 bases, leaving 10 bases between the germline ends. This TCR was sampled from a man between 60 and 75 years old with acute or convalescent COVID-19. The genes are TRBV3-1 (or the pseudogene TRBV3-2) and TRBJ2-1; no reliable D call. Sequenced sample: peripheral blood. The CDR3 loop is CASSQGRVTEQFF. The DNA for the CDR3 is TGTGCCAGCAGCCAAGGTCGGGTGACTGAGCAGTTCTTC.